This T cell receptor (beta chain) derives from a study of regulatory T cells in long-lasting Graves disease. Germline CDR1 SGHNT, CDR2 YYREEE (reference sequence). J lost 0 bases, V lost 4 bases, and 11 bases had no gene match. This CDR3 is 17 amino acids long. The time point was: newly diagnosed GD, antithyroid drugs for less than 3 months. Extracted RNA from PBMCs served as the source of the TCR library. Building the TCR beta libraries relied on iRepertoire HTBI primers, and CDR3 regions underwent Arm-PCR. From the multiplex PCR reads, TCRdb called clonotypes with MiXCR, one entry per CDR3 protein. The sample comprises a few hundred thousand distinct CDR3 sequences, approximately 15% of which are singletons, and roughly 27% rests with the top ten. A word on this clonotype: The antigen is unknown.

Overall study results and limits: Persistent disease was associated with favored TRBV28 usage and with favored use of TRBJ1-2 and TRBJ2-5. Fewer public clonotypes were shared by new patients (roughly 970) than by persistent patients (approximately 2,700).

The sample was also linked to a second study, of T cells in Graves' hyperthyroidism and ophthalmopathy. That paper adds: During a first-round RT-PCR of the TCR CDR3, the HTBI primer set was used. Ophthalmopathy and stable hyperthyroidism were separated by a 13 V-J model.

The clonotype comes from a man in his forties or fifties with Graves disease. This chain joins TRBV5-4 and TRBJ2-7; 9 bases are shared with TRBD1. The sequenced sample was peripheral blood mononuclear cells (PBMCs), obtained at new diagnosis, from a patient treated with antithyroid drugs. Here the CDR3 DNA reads TGTGCCAGCAGCCCCACTCGACGGACAGGGGACTCCTACGAGCAGTACTTC. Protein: CASSPTRRTGDSYEQYF.